The present T cell receptor (beta chain) was sequenced within a study of blood T cell repertoires in COVID-19. The overall study: COVID-19 samples, acute and convalescent, were from the United States, Italy and Spain. In each case, the material was cDNA or gDNA derived from T cells, B-cell-depleted T cells, or PBMCs.

The count of this clone is one. Original handling: Reference gene primer amplification yielded estimated nucleated cell counts. Generated by immunoSEQ multiplex PCR, the TCRdb table keeps only in-frame clones and is missing some. V and J calls and clone size come straight from that table; D and trimming were deduced from the DNA. This sample has 150,000 to 200,000 clones, with roughly 90% found just once. With 0 bases clipped from V and 8 bases from J, the junction kept 0 bases outside the gene matches. Germline assignment: CDR1 MNHEY and CDR2 SMNVEV (reference sequence). The CDR3 length is 13 residues.

Input material: peripheral blood. This sequence was found in a man aged 60 to 75 with active or convalescent COVID-19. This chain uses TRBV27 with TRBJ1-2; 10 nucleotides line up with TRBD1. The CDR3, as DNA: TGTGCCAGCAGTTTATCGACAGGGGGCGGCTACACCTTC. Translation gives CASSLSTGGGYTF.